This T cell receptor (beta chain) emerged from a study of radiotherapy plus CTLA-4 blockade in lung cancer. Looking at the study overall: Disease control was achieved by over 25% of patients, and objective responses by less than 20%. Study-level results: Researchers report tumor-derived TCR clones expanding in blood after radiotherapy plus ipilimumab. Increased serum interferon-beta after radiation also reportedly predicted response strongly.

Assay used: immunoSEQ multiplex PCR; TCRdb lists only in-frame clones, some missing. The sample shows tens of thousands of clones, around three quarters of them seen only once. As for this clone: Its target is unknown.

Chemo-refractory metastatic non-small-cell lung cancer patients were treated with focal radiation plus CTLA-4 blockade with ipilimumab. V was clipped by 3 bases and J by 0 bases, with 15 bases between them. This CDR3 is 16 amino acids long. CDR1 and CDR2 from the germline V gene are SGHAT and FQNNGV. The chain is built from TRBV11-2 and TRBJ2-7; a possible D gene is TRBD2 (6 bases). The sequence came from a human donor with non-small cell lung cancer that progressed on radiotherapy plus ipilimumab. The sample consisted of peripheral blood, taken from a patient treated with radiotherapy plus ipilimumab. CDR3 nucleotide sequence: TGTGCCAGCAGCTTGGAGCCGGGACTGGTCTCCTACGAGCAGTACTTC. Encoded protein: CASSLEPGLVSYEQYF.